A selection of T cell receptor beta chains follows, all from one sample in a study of shared clonotypes between healthy human individuals. Here immunoSEQ multiplex PCR was the method, and the copy in TCRdb shows in-frame clones only, minus some. The data contain more than 500,000 clones, approximately 95% of them singletons. The sample comprised naive CD4+ T cells sorted from blood. The receptor source for this set is a woman under 40 in good health. The CDR3 runs from the conserved cysteine through the conserved F or W. The order of the fields is clone size, D gene, V gene, J gene, CDR3 DNA, CDR3 protein. The D gene is left open where the match is weak. The size field is filled for only some rows; it gives once, few, many or a size class.

size: -; D: TRBD2; V: TRBV28; J: TRBJ2-2; DNA: TGTGCCAGCAGTTTATGGACTAGCGGATCCGGGGAGCTGTTTTTT; CDR3: CASSLWTSGSGELFF
size: -; D: TRBD1; V: TRBV7-9; J: TRBJ2-7; DNA: TGTGCCAGCAGCTATGACAGGGAGAACTACGAGCAGTACTTC; CDR3: CASSYDRENYEQYF
size: -; D: TRBD1; V: TRBV19; J: TRBJ2-1; DNA: TGTGCCAGTAGTATGGACAGGGGGCACCTCAATGAGCAGTTCTTC; CDR3: CASSMDRGHLNEQFF
size: -; D: -; V: TRBV28; J: TRBJ2-7; DNA: TGTGCCAGCAGGGCGCAGGAAAAGCAGTACTTC; CDR3: CASRAQEKQYF
size: -; D: TRBD1; V: TRBV7-9; J: TRBJ2-3; DNA: TGTGCCAGCAGCTGGCCGGGACAGGGGGTTACAGATACGCAGTATTTT; CDR3: CASSWPGQGVTDTQYF
size: -; D: -; V: TRBV5-5; J: TRBJ2-7; DNA: TGTGCCAGCAGCGTCAGCTCCTACGAGCAGTACTTC; CDR3: CASSVSSYEQYF
size: -; D: TRBD2; V: TRBV7-9; J: TRBJ2-1; DNA: TGTGCCAGCAGAAATCGGACTAGCGGCCAGTACAATGAGCAGTTCTTC; CDR3: CASRNRTSGQYNEQFF
size: -; D: -; V: TRBV29-1; J: TRBJ2-7; DNA: TGCAGCGTTGTACCCGGGGGCCTGGAGGAGCAGTACTTC; CDR3: CSVVPGGLEEQYF
size: -; D: -; V: TRBV28; J: TRBJ1-2; DNA: TGTGCCAGCACCATACCAGGGCAGGGACGGGTTGGCTACACCTTC; CDR3: CASTIPGQGRVGYTF
size: -; D: TRBD1; V: TRBV28; J: TRBJ2-7; DNA: TGTGCCAGCAGCTTAGACAGGGTTGTACACGAGCAGTACTTC; CDR3: CASSLDRVVHEQYF
size: -; D: TRBD1; V: TRBV27; J: TRBJ2-7; DNA: TGTGCCAGCAGTTTTCAAGGGACAGGGCCCTACGAGCAGTACTTC; CDR3: CASSFQGTGPYEQYF
size: -; D: -; V: TRBV11-1; J: TRBJ2-7; DNA: TGTGCCAGCAGACAACTCAGGGGGGCCCCCTACGAGCAGTACTTC; CDR3: CASRQLRGAPYEQYF
size: -; D: TRBD2; V: TRBV5-6; J: TRBJ2-3; DNA: TGTGCCAGCAGCTTGGGGCGGGAGTACACAGATACGCAGTATTTT; CDR3: CASSLGREYTDTQYF
size: -; D: -; V: TRBV19; J: TRBJ1-1; DNA: TGTGCCAGTAGTCTGGTCATGAACACTGAAGCTTTCTTT; CDR3: CASSLVMNTEAFF
size: -; D: -; V: TRBV4-1; J: TRBJ2-7; DNA: TGCGCCAGCAGCCAAAGCCGGGACATGTCAGACGAGCAGTACTTC; CDR3: CASSQSRDMSDEQYF
size: -; D: TRBD2; V: TRBV11-2; J: TRBJ2-1; DNA: TGTGCCAGCAGATCCAGGGCCGGGACTAGGACTTACAATGAGCAGTTCTTC; CDR3: CASRSRAGTRTYNEQFF
size: -; D: TRBD2; V: TRBV5-1; J: TRBJ2-7; DNA: TGCGCCAGCAGCTGGTCCCTAGCGGGAGGGACCTACGAGCAGTACTTC; CDR3: CASSWSLAGGTYEQYF
size: -; D: -; V: TRBV6-1; J: TRBJ2-7; DNA: TGTGCCAGCAGCCCCCCACCCCCCTACGAGCAGTACTTC; CDR3: CASSPPPPYEQYF
size: -; D: -; V: TRBV10-2; J: TRBJ1-3; DNA: TGCGCCAGCAGCCATGGGAGGGAGGCTGGAAACACCATATATTTT; CDR3: CASSHGREAGNTIYF
size: once; D: TRBD2; V: TRBV19; J: TRBJ2-2; DNA: TGTGCCAGTGAAAGGACTAGCGGAATAAACACCGGGGAGCTGTTTTTT; CDR3: CASERTSGINTGELFF
size: -; D: TRBD2; V: TRBV10-1; J: TRBJ2-3; DNA: TGCGCCAGCAGTGAAGCGGGAGGGAGCACAGATACGCAGTATTTT; CDR3: CASSEAGGSTDTQYF
size: -; D: -; V: TRBV28; J: TRBJ1-1; DNA: TGTGCCAGCAGCTACGGGGTGGGGACTGAAGCTTTCTTT; CDR3: CASSYGVGTEAFF
size: -; D: -; V: TRBV11-2; J: TRBJ1-3; DNA: TGTGCCAGCAGCTCCGGGGGCACAGGAAACACCATATATTTT; CDR3: CASSSGGTGNTIYF
size: -; D: -; V: TRBV19; J: TRBJ2-3; DNA: TGTGCCAGTAGTACCCCGGACCGGAACACAGATACGCAGTATTTT; CDR3: CASSTPDRNTDTQYF
size: -; D: -; V: TRBV6-5; J: TRBJ2-1; DNA: TGTGCCAGCAGTTACCGTGGAAACCCGGATGAGCAGTTCTTC; CDR3: CASSYRGNPDEQFF
size: -; D: -; V: TRBV19; J: TRBJ1-1; DNA: TGTGCCAGTAAAGAGGGCACTGAAGCTTTCTTT; CDR3: CASKEGTEAFF
size: -; D: TRBD1; V: TRBV7-8; J: TRBJ2-4; DNA: TGTGCCAGCAGCTTATATAAAACGGGACAGGATAGGGACATTCAGTACTTC; CDR3: CASSLYKTGQDRDIQYF
size: once; D: TRBD1; V: TRBV7-2; J: TRBJ1-2; DNA: TGTGCCAGCAGCTTGCATCTGGGACAGGGGCACTATGGCTACACCTTC; CDR3: CASSLHLGQGHYGYTF
size: few; D: TRBD1; V: TRBV10-1; J: TRBJ2-2; DNA: TGCGCCAGCACGGGGAATGACAGGGGATTCCCCGGGGAGCTGTTTTTT; CDR3: CASTGNDRGFPGELFF
size: -; D: TRBD2; V: TRBV12-5; J: TRBJ2-1; DNA: TGTGCTAGTGGTTTGGGAACCGGGACTAGCGGTTTTGAGCAGTTCTTC; CDR3: CASGLGTGTSGFEQFF
size: -; D: TRBD1; V: TRBV28; J: TRBJ2-7; DNA: TGTGCCAGCCACTCCTCCGGGACAGAGGACTACGAGCAGTACTTC; CDR3: CASHSSGTEDYEQYF
size: -; D: TRBD2; V: TRBV5-1; J: TRBJ2-1; DNA: TGCGCCAGCAGCTTGTCATCAGGTGGGAGGGCAAATGAGCAGTTCTTC; CDR3: CASSLSSGGRANEQFF
size: -; D: TRBD2; V: TRBV5-8; J: TRBJ2-5; DNA: TGTGCCAGCAGGTCAATGGGACTAGCGGGCCCAGGGTACTTC; CDR3: CASRSMGLAGPGYF
size: -; D: TRBD1; V: TRBV10-3; J: TRBJ2-7; DNA: TGTGCCATCAGTGGTGACAGGGGGGACTCCTACGAGCAGTACTTC; CDR3: CAISGDRGDSYEQYF
size: -; D: -; V: TRBV14; J: TRBJ1-3; DNA: TGTGCCAGCAGCTCAGGGCTAGCTGGAAACACCATATATTTT; CDR3: CASSSGLAGNTIYF
size: -; D: -; V: TRBV5-4; J: TRBJ2-7; DNA: TGTGCCAGCAGCCAGGACAGCTACGAGCAGTACTTC; CDR3: CASSQDSYEQYF
size: -; D: -; V: TRBV11-3; J: TRBJ2-5; DNA: TGTGCCAGCAGCTTAGGGGGTGGGGAGCAGTACTTC; CDR3: CASSLGGGEQYF
size: -; D: TRBD2; V: TRBV4-1; J: TRBJ2-1; DNA: TGCGCCAGCAGCCAAGATAATTGGGTGACTAGCGGGAGTGGGGATGAGCAGTTCTTC; CDR3: CASSQDNWVTSGSGDEQFF
size: -; D: TRBD2; V: TRBV28; J: TRBJ2-7; DNA: TGTGCCAGCAGGCGCGGGAGGGGCTGGAATTTCTACGAGCAGTACTTC; CDR3: CASRRGRGWNFYEQYF
size: -; D: -; V: TRBV19; J: TRBJ2-2; DNA: TGTGCCAGTAGTATCCCCCAGGTCTTCACCGGGGAGCTGTTTTTT; CDR3: CASSIPQVFTGELFF
size: -; D: -; V: TRBV6-1; J: TRBJ1-5; DNA: TGTGCCAGCAGTGTATGGGGAAGTCAGCCCCAGCATTTT; CDR3: CASSVWGSQPQHF
size: -; D: TRBD1; V: TRBV27; J: TRBJ1-4; DNA: TGTGCCAGCAGCGGACAGGGGCAGGAAAAACTGTTTTTT; CDR3: CASSGQGQEKLFF
size: -; D: -; V: TRBV6-1; J: TRBJ1-4; DNA: TGTGCCAGCAATTTTGGACAGCTCCCTGGGAAACTGTTTTTT; CDR3: CASNFGQLPGKLFF
size: once; D: -; V: TRBV7-2; J: TRBJ2-5; DNA: TGTGCCAGCAGCTTAGAGACAGCGGAACGAGTGAGGCCGACCCAGTACTTC; CDR3: CASSLETAERVRPTQYF
size: -; D: -; V: TRBV6-1; J: TRBJ2-5; DNA: TGTGCCAGCAGTGGCCAGACAGGTGTCGGAGAGACCCAGTACTTC; CDR3: CASSGQTGVGETQYF
size: -; D: TRBD2; V: TRBV10-3; J: TRBJ2-7; DNA: TGTGCCATCAGCCCACCGGGGGGGGAGATGTACGAGCAGTACTTC; CDR3: CAISPPGGEMYEQYF
size: -; D: -; V: TRBV11-2; J: TRBJ1-4; DNA: TGTGCCAGCAGCTTAGGGAGGGTAACTAATGAAAAACTGTTTTTT; CDR3: CASSLGRVTNEKLFF
size: -; D: -; V: TRBV27; J: TRBJ1-1; DNA: TGTGCCAGCAGTCCTTCTGGCATTGGGCAGAAAAACCCCATGAACACTGAAGCTTTCTTT; CDR3: CASSPSGIGQKNPMNTEAFF
size: -; D: TRBD2; V: TRBV9; J: TRBJ2-5; DNA: TGTGCCAGCAGCGTAGTGGTAGCGGGAGGCAAGCAGTACTTC; CDR3: CASSVVVAGGKQYF
size: -; D: -; V: TRBV5-1; J: TRBJ1-5; DNA: TGCGCCAGCAGCTTGGTGAGTGGTGGTAATCAGCCCCAGCATTTT; CDR3: CASSLVSGGNQPQHF
size: -; D: TRBD1; V: TRBV4-1; J: TRBJ2-7; DNA: TGCGCCAGCAGCCGACCACAGGGGCCCGAGCAGTACTTC; CDR3: CASSRPQGPEQYF
size: -; D: -; V: TRBV20-1; J: TRBJ1-4; DNA: TGCAGTGGAAGGGATAATGAAAAACTGTTTTTT; CDR3: CSGRDNEKLFF
size: -; D: -; V: TRBV9; J: TRBJ1-1; DNA: TGTGCCAGCAGCGTAGGAGCGGGGGCTACGGACACTGAAGCTTTCTTT; CDR3: CASSVGAGATDTEAFF
size: -; D: TRBD2; V: TRBV5-4; J: TRBJ2-2; DNA: TGTGCCAGCAGCCACCCCGCCAGCGGGAGGAGGTCTAGGAACACCGGGGAGCTGTTTTTT; CDR3: CASSHPASGRRSRNTGELFF
size: -; D: -; V: TRBV6-6; J: TRBJ1-1; DNA: TGTGCCAGCAGTTACCCGGAGGCGGAGAACACTGAAGCTTTCTTT; CDR3: CASSYPEAENTEAFF
size: -; D: -; V: TRBV7-2; J: TRBJ2-1; DNA: TGTGCCAGCAGCTTACAGCGCCTATACAATGAGCAGTTCTTC; CDR3: CASSLQRLYNEQFF
size: -; D: TRBD2; V: TRBV5-1; J: TRBJ2-7; DNA: TGCGCCAGCAGCCGTTCTAGCGGGTCCTCCTACGAGCAGTACTTC; CDR3: CASSRSSGSSYEQYF
size: -; D: -; V: TRBV11-2; J: TRBJ2-5; DNA: TGTGCCAGCAGCACCTCCCCAGAGACCCAGTACTTC; CDR3: CASSTSPETQYF